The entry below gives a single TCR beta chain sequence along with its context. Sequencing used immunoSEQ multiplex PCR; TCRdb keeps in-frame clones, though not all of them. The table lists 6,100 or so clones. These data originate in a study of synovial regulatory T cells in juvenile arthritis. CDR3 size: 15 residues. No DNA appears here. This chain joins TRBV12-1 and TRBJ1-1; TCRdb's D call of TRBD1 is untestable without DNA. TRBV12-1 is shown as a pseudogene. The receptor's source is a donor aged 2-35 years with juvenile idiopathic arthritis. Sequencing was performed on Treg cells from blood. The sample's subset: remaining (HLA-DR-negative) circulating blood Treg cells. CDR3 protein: CASTRRGPRKTEAFF.